Listed below are T cell receptor beta chains from one sample, sequenced in a study of blood T cells in healthy people across ages. One entry per CDR3 protein, called by TCRdb with MiXCR from the 5' RACE reads. The sample has 780,000 or so distinct CDR3 sequences; approximately 25% are singletons. These data were likewise used in another study, on T cells of mothers and their children.

Specimen: blood. These receptors originate from a boy aged 5-17 years in good health. The conserved cysteine and the conserved F or W are not part of the CDR3 here.

V,CDR3
TRBV10-3,AISETSGNTGELF
TRBV28,ASSLFSGEKLF
TRBV27,ASSFYNEQF
TRBV29-1,SVSWTSRSSYNEQF
TRBV6-2/TRBV6-3,ACSPGQSYSNQPQH
TRBV28,ASSLGLAGPDTQY
TRBV20-1,SASGRKAGEQF
TRBV19,ASSMASLPYEQY
TRBV15,ATSRQGANYGYT
TRBV4-3,ASTTGLATGELF
TRBV11-2,ASSSPLVPGAYEQY
TRBV9,ASTQGAGGVYEQY
TRBV28,ASASNYGYT